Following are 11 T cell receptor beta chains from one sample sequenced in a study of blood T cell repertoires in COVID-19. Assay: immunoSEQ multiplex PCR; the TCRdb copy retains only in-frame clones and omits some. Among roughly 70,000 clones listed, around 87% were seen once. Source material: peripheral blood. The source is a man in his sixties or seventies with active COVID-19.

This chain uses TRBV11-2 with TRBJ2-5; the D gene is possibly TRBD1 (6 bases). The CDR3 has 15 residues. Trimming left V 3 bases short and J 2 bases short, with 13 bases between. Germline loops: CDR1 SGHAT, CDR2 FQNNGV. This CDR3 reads CASSFQTGPQETQYF. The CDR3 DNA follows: TGTGCCAGCAGCTTCCAGACAGGCCCTCAAGAGACCCAGTACTTC.

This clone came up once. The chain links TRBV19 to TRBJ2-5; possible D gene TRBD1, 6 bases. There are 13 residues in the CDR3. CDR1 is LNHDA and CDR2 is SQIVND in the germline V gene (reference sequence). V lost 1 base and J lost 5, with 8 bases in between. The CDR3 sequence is CASSIGTEETQYF. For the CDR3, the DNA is TGTGCCAGTAGTATAGGGACAGAGGAGACCCAGTACTTC. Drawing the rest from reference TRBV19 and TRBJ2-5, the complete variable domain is DGGITQSPKYLFRKEGQNVTLSCEQNLNHDAMYWYRQDPGQGLRLIYYSQIVNDFQKGDIAEGYSVSREKKESFPLTVTSAQKNPTAFYLCASSIGTEETQYFGPGTRLLVL.

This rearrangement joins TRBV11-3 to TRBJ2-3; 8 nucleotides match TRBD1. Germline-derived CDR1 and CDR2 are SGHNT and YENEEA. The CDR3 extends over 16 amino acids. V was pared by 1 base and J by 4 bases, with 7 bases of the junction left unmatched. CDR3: CASSLGRQGSADTQYF. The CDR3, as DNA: TGTGCCAGCAGCTTAGGGCGACAGGGGAGCGCAGATACGCAGTATTTT.

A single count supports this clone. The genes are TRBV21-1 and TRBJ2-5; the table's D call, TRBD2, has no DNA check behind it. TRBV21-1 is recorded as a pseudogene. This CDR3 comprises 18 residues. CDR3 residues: CASSKEGEGPPPQETQYF. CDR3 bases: TGTGCCAGCAGCAAAGAGGGGGAGGGGCCACCACCCCAAGAGACCCAGTACTTC.

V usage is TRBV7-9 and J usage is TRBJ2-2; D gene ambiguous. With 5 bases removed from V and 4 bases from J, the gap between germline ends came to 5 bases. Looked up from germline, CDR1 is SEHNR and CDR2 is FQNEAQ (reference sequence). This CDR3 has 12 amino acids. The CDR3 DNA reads TGTGCCAGCAGCGGCGGCACCGGGGAGCTGTTTTTT. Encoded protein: CASSGGTGELFF.

The CDR3 loop is CASSQQGLVREYNEQFF. Written as DNA, the CDR3 is TGTGCCAGCAGCCAACAGGGACTAGTTCGGGAGTACAATGAGCAGTTCTTC. The chain joins TRBV3-1 (or the pseudogene TRBV3-2) to TRBJ2-1; TRBD2 matches 8 bases. The CDR3 sequence is 17 residues long. Trimming at V came to 2 bases and at J to 4 bases, leaving 10 bases not matched to a gene. CDR1 and CDR2 (germline): LGHDT, YNNKEL (reference sequence).

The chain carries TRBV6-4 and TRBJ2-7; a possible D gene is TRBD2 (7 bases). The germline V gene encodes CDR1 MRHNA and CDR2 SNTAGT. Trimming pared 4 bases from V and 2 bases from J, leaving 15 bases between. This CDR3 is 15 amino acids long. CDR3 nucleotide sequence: TGTGCCAGCAGTGCCCGGGCGGGGGCCCCCTACGAGCAGTACTTC. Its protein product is CASSARAGAPYEQYF.

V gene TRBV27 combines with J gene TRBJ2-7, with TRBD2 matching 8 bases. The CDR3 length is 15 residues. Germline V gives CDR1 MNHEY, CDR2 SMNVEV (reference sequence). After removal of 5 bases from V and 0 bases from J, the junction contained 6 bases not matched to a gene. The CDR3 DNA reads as TGTGCCAGCAGTCCCCGGGGGGGCCTCTCCTACGAGCAGTACTTC. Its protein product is CASSPRGGLSYEQYF.

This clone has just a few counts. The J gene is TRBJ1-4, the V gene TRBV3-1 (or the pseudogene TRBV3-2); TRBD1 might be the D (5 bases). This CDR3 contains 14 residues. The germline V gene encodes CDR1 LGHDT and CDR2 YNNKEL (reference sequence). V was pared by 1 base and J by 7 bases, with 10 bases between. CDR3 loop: CASSQVQGIEKLFF. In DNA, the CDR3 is TGTGCCAGCAGCCAAGTGCAGGGTATTGAAAAACTGTTTTTT.

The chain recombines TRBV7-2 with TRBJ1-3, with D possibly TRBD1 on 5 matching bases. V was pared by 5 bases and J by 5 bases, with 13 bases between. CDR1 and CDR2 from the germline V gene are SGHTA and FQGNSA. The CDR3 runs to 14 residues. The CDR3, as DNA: TGTGCCAGCAGCCCTGGGGGGAGGAGAAACACCATATATTTT. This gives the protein CASSPGGRRNTIYF.

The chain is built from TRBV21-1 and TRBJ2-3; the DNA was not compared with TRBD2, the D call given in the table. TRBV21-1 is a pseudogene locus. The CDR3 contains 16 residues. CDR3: CASSQGTGDPGDTQYF. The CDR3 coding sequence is TGTGCCAGCAGCCAAGGGACGGGAGACCCGGGGGATACGCAGTATTTT.